This entry concerns a single T cell receptor beta chain. Its antigen remains unknown. This CDR3 has 14 residues. Germline V gene data show CDR1 as MNHNS and CDR2 as SASEGT. V was pared by 3 bases and J by 8 bases, with 13 bases between. These data are taken from a study of vaccination and CD4 T cells after COVID-19. Across the whole study: Cells received overlapping spike peptides from SARS-CoV-2, HCoV-NL63, HCoV-OC43 and HCoV-229E as stimulation. Cultures serving as controls received a peptide pool (CEFX or HIV-1 Nef) or no peptide. The study, taken as a whole, reports: Recorded median SARS-CoV-2-reactive clonotype numbers increased from 21 to 38 without reaching significance.

The Oncomine TCR Beta short-read assay sequenced DNA from cultured CD4+ T cells. Via MiXCR, TCRdb re-called the PCR reads, giving one row per CDR3 protein. The sample shows 15,000 to 20,000 distinct CDR3 sequences, 51% of them seen only once. Treatment given: approximately 9-day PBMC culture with coronavirus spike peptide pools or control peptides (ViraFEST assay). Each well held under 2.5 million PBMCs in IL-2 (10 IU/ml) medium with about 9.6 ug/ml peptide pools. The sample consisted of CD4+ T cells from blood, cultured in vitro, taken before SARS-CoV-2 vaccination. The chain uses TRBV6-1 and TRBJ1-4; D is unclear. The clonotype was recovered from a human donor who had recovered from COVID-19. CDR3 region: CASSEVAGREKLFF. CDR3 coding DNA: TGTGCCAGCAGTGAGGTCGCAGGTCGCGAAAAACTGTTTTTT.